The 7 T cell receptor beta chains presented below share a single source sample, sequenced in a study of CD8+ T cells in alopecia areata. Treatment of the sample: oral pan-JAK inhibitor, 5-10 mg twice daily. cDNA prepared by RNA extraction and subsequent reverse transcription served as the template for sequencing. Sequenced by immunoSEQ multiplex PCR; TCRdb stores in-frame clones only, minus some. This table has about 140,000 clones, roughly 82% appearing once. Material: CD8+ T cells sorted from blood, obtained at week 4, from a patient treated with tofacitinib. The receptors stem from a human donor with alopecia areata.

This clone was detected a few times. The J gene is TRBJ1-4, the V gene TRBV5-5, with 11 bases aligning to TRBD1. Germline CDR1 SGHKS, CDR2 YYEKEE (reference sequence). This CDR3 is 16 amino acids long. V lost 4 bases, J lost 7 bases, and 9 bases stayed unmatched. The CDR3 DNA reads TGTGCCAGCAGCCTATGGACAGGGGGCCGTCGTGAAAAACTGTTTTTT. This sequence encodes CASSLWTGGRREKLFF.

The rearrangement joins TRBV5-6 to TRBJ2-5; D may correspond to TRBD1 or TRBD2 (5 bases each). CDR1 is SGHDT, CDR2 YYEEEE, per germline. Trimming took off 3 bases at V and 7 bases at J, with 16 bases between the two ends. This CDR3 contains 14 residues. The CDR3 DNA sequence: TGTGCCAGCAGCTGGGGGACGGGAAGGAGGACCCAGTACTTC. As protein: CASSWGTGRRTQYF.

This chain links TRBV27 with TRBJ1-5; unclear D gene. V was clipped by 0 bases and J by 5 bases, with 11 bases between them. The CDR3 contains 15 residues. The V gene's germline CDR1 is MNHEY and CDR2 SMNVEV (reference sequence). CDR3 protein: CASSLSVTDDQPQHF. The DNA of the CDR3 is TGTGCCAGCAGTTTATCAGTGACGGACGATCAGCCCCAGCATTTT.

This chain connects TRBV5-6 to TRBJ2-7; D not certain. Deletions cut 0 bases from V and 5 bases from J, with 3 bases between. This CDR3 has 11 residues. CDR1 is SGHDT, CDR2 YYEEEE, per germline. Written as DNA, the CDR3 is TGTGCCAGCAGCTTGGGGGACGAGCAGTACTTC. Its translation is CASSLGDEQYF. Full variable domain (outside the CDR3, taken from reference TRBV5-6 and TRBJ2-7): DAGVTQSPTHLIKTRGQQVTLRCSPKSGHDTVSWYQQALGQGPQFIFQYYEEEERQRGNFPDRFSGHQFPNYSSELNVNALLLGDSALYLCASSLGDEQYFGPGTRLTVT.

V and J are TRBV4-1 and TRBJ2-7; D is possibly TRBD2 (7 bases). Germline CDR1 reads MGHRA; CDR2 reads YSYEKL. The V gene lost 0 bases and the J gene lost 1 base, with 16 bases spanning the gap. The CDR3 is made up of 17 amino acids. This CDR3 is CASSQEGGAAASYEQYF. CDR3 nucleotides: TGCGCCAGCAGCCAAGAAGGGGGGGCGGCAGCTTCCTACGAGCAGTACTTC.

This chain links TRBV29-1 with TRBJ1-1, with TRBD1 identical over 9 bases. The germline V gene has CDR1 SQVTM and CDR2 ANQGSEA. The CDR3 covers 10 residues. The V gene end was trimmed by 7 bases and the J gene end by 8 bases; junction bases not matched to a gene: 2. In nucleotides, the CDR3 is TGCAGCGGCGGGACAGGGGAAGCTTTCTTT. Translating gives CSGGTGEAFF. Based on the CDR3 plus reference TRBV29-1 and TRBJ1-1, the full variable domain is SAVISQKPSRDICQRGTSLTIQCQVDSQVTMMFWYRQQPGQSLTLIATANQGSEATYESGFVIDKFPISRPNLTFSTLTVSNMSPEDSSIYLCSGGTGEAFFGQGTRLTVV.

The chain combines TRBV7-9 with TRBJ2-7; possible D gene TRBD1, 5 bases. The germline V gene encodes CDR1 SEHNR and CDR2 FQNEAQ (reference sequence). This CDR3 has 15 amino acids. With 1 base removed from V and 2 bases from J, the gap between germline ends came to 12 bases. The CDR3 DNA is TGTGCCAGCAGCTTAGATAGGGGCCTAGCCTACGAGCAGTACTTC. Residues: CASSLDRGLAYEQYF.